The 24 T cell receptor beta chains given below trace back to one sample, sequenced in a study of tumor-infiltrating lymphocytes in primary liver carcinoma. Unsorted whole blood supplied the RNA, and germline DNA was extracted too. cDNA specific to TCR beta was made from approximately 500 ng of total RNA, with a constant-region primer employed for priming. Construction of TCR beta libraries relied on three successive nested multiplex PCR rounds employing slightly modified ARM-PCR. The opening two PCR rounds, ten to eleven cycles each, paired TRBV1-TRBV30 forward primers with a C-beta reverse primer. Using its own MiXCR run on the multiplex PCR reads, TCRdb lists one record per CDR3 protein. The repertoire holds just over 300,000 distinct CDR3 sequences, with around three fifths as singletons. Sequencing was done on a sample of peripheral blood. The receptors come from a woman under 40 with primary liver carcinoma and hepatitis B virus infection.

This clonotype was detected many times. The rearrangement links TRBV11-3 to TRBJ1-2; D not resolved. There are 13 residues in the CDR3. CDR1 and CDR2 (germline): SGHNT, YENEEA. V lost 2 bases to trimming and J lost 8 bases, with 12 bases between them. Written as DNA, the CDR3 is TGTGCCAGCAGCTTACTACAACCAGAAGGCTACACCTTC. Its translation: CASSLLQPEGYTF.

Comments on this clonotype: Relative to the germline gene, one junction end is altered; a read error may explain this. The CDR3: CAGRPETGYEQYF. For the CDR3, the DNA is TGTGCCGGCAGACCTGAGACAGGATACGAGCAGTACTTC. The chain recombines TRBV11-2 with TRBJ2-7, with D possibly being TRBD1 (6 bases). The CDR3 is made up of 13 amino acids. Germline-derived CDR1 and CDR2 are SGHAT and FQNNGV.

A remark on this clonotype: An end of the junction differs from the germline gene, which may be a read error. V usage is TRBV4-1 and J usage is TRBJ2-1; no firm D call. Per germline, CDR1 MGHRA and CDR2 YSYEKL. The CDR3 is 13 residues long. This CDR3 reads CASSQDRYNEHFF. DNA of the CDR3: TGCGCCAGCAGCCAAGATCGCTACAATGAGCATTTCTTC.

Note on this clonotype: A much larger clone lies one base from this, so it may be a read error. Here the CDR3 DNA reads TGTGCCAGCGGTCACCAAACAGGGGGCAGGGAGACCCAGTACTTC. Its protein product is CASGHQTGGRETQYF. The chain is built from TRBV12-3 or TRBV12-4 and TRBJ2-5, with 9 bases aligning to TRBD1. The CDR3 loop spans 15 amino acids. J gave up 5 bases and V 8 bases, and 12 bases lay outside the gene matches.

This clonotype came up many times. The gene calls are TRBV12-3 or TRBV12-4 and TRBJ2-1; the D is unclear. V was shortened by 2 bases and J by 8 bases, with 4 bases between the two germline ends. CDR3 length: 11 residues. The CDR3 sequence: CASSLRDEQFF. The CDR3 coding sequence is TGTGCCAGCAGTTTACGGGATGAGCAGTTCTTC.

The V and J genes are TRBV6-4 and TRBJ2-3; D is ambiguous. Germline V lookup: CDR1 MRHNA, CDR2 SNTAGT. This CDR3 is 15 amino acids long. V lost 9 bases, J lost 5 bases, and 21 bases lay in between. In DNA, the CDR3 is TGTGCCAGTTCGAAAAGCTGGAACCTGGTAGATACGCAGTATTTT. Its translation: CASSKSWNLVDTQYF.

The V call is TRBV11-2, the J call TRBJ2-1; TRBD2 matches 10 bases. CDR1 and CDR2 from the germline V gene are SGHAT and FQNNGV. V was clipped by 11 bases and J by 9 bases; unmatched bases: 16. This CDR3 spans 15 amino acids. The CDR3 DNA is TGTGCCGGCGGGTCCGAGACTAGCGGGCGCGGTGAGCAGTTCTTC. Amino acids: CAGGSETSGRGEQFF.

This clonotype was observed at least ten times. The chain joins TRBV29-1 to TRBJ1-1, with no clear D. Germline assignment: CDR1 SQVTM and CDR2 ANQGSEA. The CDR3 extends over 11 amino acids. Deletions cut 8 bases from V and 1 base from J, with 8 bases between. The CDR3 region has the DNA TGCAGCCACGTAGAGAACACTGAAGCTTTCTTT. Its protein product is CSHVENTEAFF.

The chain carries TRBV7-9 and TRBJ2-1; 8 bases match TRBD1. CDR1 is SEHNR, CDR2 FQNEAQ, per germline (reference sequence). There are 19 residues in the CDR3. Trimming removed 1 base from V and 1 base from J; junction bases left unmatched: 12. The DNA of the CDR3 is TGTGCCAGCAGCTTAGGGACGGGCATAGGGACAGGATCCTACAATGAGCAGTTCTTC. As protein: CASSLGTGIGTGSYNEQFF.

The genes are TRBV28 and TRBJ1-2; D uncertain. The CDR3 covers 14 residues. V was trimmed by 2 bases and J by 1 base, leaving 8 bases between them. Germline lookup yields CDR1 MDHEN and CDR2 SYDVKM. DNA for the CDR3: TGTGCCAGCAGTTTAGTACGGGGTAACTATGGCTACACCTTC. This translates into CASSLVRGNYGYTF.

The chain has TRBV14 and TRBJ1-6; D uncertain. Germline V lookup: CDR1 SGHDN, CDR2 FVKESK. This CDR3 spans 14 amino acids. V was clipped by 1 base and J by 12 bases, with 13 bases between them. The CDR3 protein is CASSQATVHLPLHF. Here the CDR3 DNA reads TGTGCCAGCAGCCAAGCCACAGTTCATTTACCCCTCCACTTT. Variable domain in full (rest from reference TRBV14 and TRBJ1-6): EAGVTQFPSHSVIEKGQTVTLRCDPISGHDNLYWYRRVMGKEIKFLLHFVKESKQDESGMPNNRFLAERTGGTYSTLKVQPAELEDSGVYFCASSQATVHLPLHFGNGTRLTVT.

Many counts were recorded for this clonotype. The gene calls are TRBV6-5 and TRBJ1-2; D call uncertain. CDR1 MNHEY and CDR2 SVGAGI come from the germline V gene. The V and J ends lost 3 bases and 2 bases respectively, with 7 bases between them. The CDR3 extends over 13 amino acids. The CDR3 here is CASSYSGNYGYTF. CDR3 nucleotides: TGTGCCAGCAGTTATTCCGGGAACTATGGCTACACCTTC.

V is TRBV7-9 and J is TRBJ1-4; unclear D gene. Germline V lookup: CDR1 SEHNR, CDR2 FQNEAQ (reference sequence). Trimming pared 1 base from V and 8 bases from J, leaving 14 bases between. The CDR3 loop spans 15 amino acids. CDR3 bases: TGTGCCAGCAGCTTAGGGATGGTAAAGGACGAAAAACTGTTTTTT. This encodes CASSLGMVKDEKLFF.

This clonotype was observed a few times. This sequence joins TRBV5-4 and TRBJ2-3; D is uncertain. The ends were cut back, 4 bases at V and 7 bases at J, with 19 bases in the middle. Germline CDR1 SGHNT, CDR2 YYREEE (reference sequence). CDR3 length equals 15 residues. The DNA for the CDR3 is TGTGCCAGCAGCCGACCCGGTTCGGCATCCCATACGCAGTATTTT. Encoded protein: CASSRPGSASHTQYF.

This clonotype appeared a few times. The chain uses TRBV5-1 and TRBJ1-6; D is possibly TRBD1 (5 bases). Germline values: CDR1 SGHRS, CDR2 YFSETQ. With 0 bases removed from V and 10 bases from J, the gap between germline ends came to 17 bases. This CDR3 is 16 amino acids long. The CDR3 DNA reads as TGCGCCAGCAGCTTGGACGGGGCAGGGACGAGCTCACCCCTCCACTTT. Protein: CASSLDGAGTSSPLHF.

CDR3 sequence reads: CASIQGGWGTEAFF. CDR3 DNA sequence: TGTGCCAGCATCCAGGGAGGTTGGGGCACTGAAGCTTTCTTT. The rearrangement joins TRBV14 to TRBJ1-1; a possible D gene is TRBD1 (5 bases). The ends were cut back, 7 bases at V and 4 bases at J, with 16 bases in the middle. CDR1 and CDR2 (germline): SGHDN, FVKESK. The CDR3 has 14 amino acids. Full variable domain (outside the CDR3, taken from reference TRBV14 and TRBJ1-1): EAGVTQFPSHSVIEKGQTVTLRCDPISGHDNLYWYRRVMGKEIKFLLHFVKESKQDESGMPNNRFLAERTGGTYSTLKVQPAELEDSGVYFCASIQGGWGTEAFFGQGTRLTVV.

CDR3 DNA sequence: TGTGTCAGTAGCCATGGGAGGGCAAGCACTGAAGCTTTCTTT. This sequence encodes CVSSHGRASTEAFF. The rearrangement uses TRBV11-3 and TRBJ1-1; D is ambiguous. Germline V gene data show CDR1 as SGHNT and CDR2 as YENEEA. The CDR3 contains 14 residues. The full variable domain, its missing parts supplied by reference TRBV11-3 and TRBJ1-1, is EAGVVQSPRYKIIEKKQPVAFWCNPISGHNTLYWYLQNLGQGPELLIRYENEEAVDDSQLPKDRFSAERLKGVDSTLKIQPAELGDSAVYLCVSSHGRASTEAFFGQGTRLTVV.

In this sample, this clonotype turned up many times. This chain connects TRBV11-1 to TRBJ2-7; no definite D call. The CDR3 totals 13 residues. Trimming cost V 0 bases and J 3 bases, with 6 bases left between them. Germline V gene lookup returns CDR1 SGHAT and CDR2 FQDESV (reference sequence). The CDR3 bases are TGTGCCAGCAGCTTAGCCGAATACTACGAGCAGTACTTC. This codes for CASSLAEYYEQYF.

The table lists this clonotype with a few counts. V and J are TRBV29-1 and TRBJ2-3, with TRBD2 identical over 8 bases. The CDR3 contains 15 residues. V was clipped by 4 bases and J by 1 base; unmatched bases: 7. The germline V gene has CDR1 SQVTM and CDR2 ANQGSEA. Here the CDR3 reads CSVGTSGGGTDTQYF. Written as DNA, the CDR3 is TGCAGCGTTGGGACGTCGGGAGGGGGCACAGATACGCAGTATTTT.

The chain employs TRBV4-2 and TRBJ2-1; 10 bases are shared with TRBD2. V gave up 0 bases and J gave up 6 bases; unmatched junction bases: 2. This CDR3 has 15 residues. Per germline, CDR1 LGHNA and CDR2 YNFKEQ. The CDR3: CASSQDLAGVNEQFF. The CDR3 DNA sequence: TGTGCCAGCAGCCAAGATCTAGCGGGAGTCAATGAGCAGTTCTTC.

Worth noting for this clonotype: It may be a read error: a sequence one base away is much more abundant. The rearrangement uses TRBV6-2 or TRBV6-3 and TRBJ2-5; 12 bases are a match to TRBD2. The CDR3 totals 18 residues. V was pared by 0 bases and J by 4 bases, with 9 bases of the junction left unmatched. The V gene's germline CDR1 is MNHEY and CDR2 SVGEGT. The CDR3 DNA reads as TGTGCCAGCAGTTACTCCCCGGGACTAGCGGGCCTACGAGAGACCCAGTACTTC. It encodes CASSYSPGLAGLRETQYF.

Comments on this clonotype: A much larger clone lies one base from this, so it may be a read error. The rearrangement uses TRBV6-2 or TRBV6-3 and TRBJ2-7; no definite D call. This CDR3 region has 14 residues. Germline CDR1 is MNHEY and CDR2 is SVGEGT. DNA for the CDR3: TGTGCCATCAGTTCCCGCTACGGTTCCTACGAGCAGTACTTC. The encoded protein is CAISSRYGSYEQYF.

The rearrangement uses TRBV25-1 and TRBJ2-1; a weak D match, TRBD1 (5 bases). V was trimmed by 7 bases and J by 8 bases, leaving 6 bases between them. Per the germline V gene, CDR1 is MGHDK and CDR2 is SYGVNS. The length of the CDR3 is 10 residues. The CDR3 loop is CASKGDEQFF. The CDR3 DNA is TGTGCCAGCAAAGGGGATGAGCAGTTCTTC.

Notes on this clonotype: It may be a read error: a sequence one base away is much more abundant. The chain couples TRBV29-1 to TRBJ2-5, with a tentative D call TRBD1 (6 bases). The CDR3 covers 12 residues. The germline CDR1 and CDR2 sequences are SQVTM and ANQGSEA. In DNA, the CDR3 is TGCAGCGCGTGGACCAGGGGAGAGATCCAGTACTTC. Translation: CSAWTRGEIQYF.